This T cell receptor (beta chain) was identified in a study of PD-L1 blockade in urothelial cancer (dated by TCRdb to 2016 to 2017). Study-level background: All patients started therapy in about 2014 and received atezolizumab 1,200 mg intravenously every 3 weeks. About 85% of the roughly 29 patients were males with bladder-origin urothelial cancer, and about 60% of the roughly 29 reported a prior smoking history. An ECOG performance status of 0 or 1 was recorded for the patients, and 0 to 3 prior chemotherapy regimens had been received by the patients. Blood samples were analyzed at 3 weeks after treatment start (second dose) and at 6 weeks after treatment start. Blood samples gave median yields of approximately 130,000 T cells and over 80,000 unique TCRs, along with a median clonality of about 0.084. Somatic, immune and clinical correlates of response to PD-L1 blockade with atezolizumab in urothelial cancer were the focus of an exploratory multi-omic analysis. Pretreatment tumor samples and matched peripheral blood, collected serially before and after atezolizumab treatment, underwent TCR sequencing. Progression-free survival longer than 6 months counted as durable clinical benefit, and TCR features were additionally tested against both progression-free and overall survival. In the same patients, pretreatment tumors underwent whole exome sequencing and RNA sequencing in addition to TCR sequencing. Nine patients reached durable clinical benefit, while fewer than 25 patients did not. Twenty-nine patients had pretreatment blood TCR-seq, some 25 had at least one posttreatment blood collection, and some 25 had tumor TCR-seq.

Synthetic TCR analog templates were spiked into each PCR so that absolute template abundance could be estimated from read counts. Using the immunoSEQ assay, TCRbeta CDR3 regions were amplified from genomic DNA with bias-controlled V and J gene primers. Sequencing of rearranged TCRbeta segments was performed at approximately 20X coverage. The source study handled its data this way. Sequencing errors were corrected by clustering, and CDR3s were annotated against IMGT so that V, D and J genes could be assigned. Out-of-frame and stop-codon sequences were excluded, and only productive TCRbeta rearrangements were used in downstream analyses. To compute clonality, Shannon entropy was normalized by the log of the number of unique productive sequences and then subtracted from one. Fisher's exact test with Benjamini-Hochberg correction, at a threshold of adjusted p below 0.01, was used to find clones that differed between time points or between blood and tumor. The immuneACCESS repertoire file appears here via TCRdb, limited to in-frame rearrangements. These files lack a portion of the clones; in checked studies, under half of the deficit traces to unresolved V genes, and the cause of the others is not known. V and J calls and clone size follow that table, whereas D and trimming were derived from the DNA. This sample gives about 100,000 clones in total; approximately 91% of them show up just once. The top ten constitute around 0.9% of the sample.

Overall study results and their limits: Among patients with durable benefit, tumor-associated TCR clones showed greater expansion in peripheral blood 3 weeks after treatment started (n of about 20, p = 0.022). Because the sample size was small (n ≈ 30) and many exploratory analyses were performed, the results are intended to be hypothesis-generating. Improved progression-free and overall survival was found to be associated with pretreatment peripheral blood TCR clonality below the median.

From its cysteine to its phenylalanine, the CDR3 spans 17 amino acids. Kept here is only the CDR3 DNA, which spans 51 bases and is read in frame from base 1. For CDR1 and CDR2, the germline V gene lists SGDLS and YYNGEE. From V the trimming removes 0 bases and from J it removes 9 bases, while the gene matches leave 7 bases of the junction unaccounted for. Notes on this clone: The target of this receptor is not known. Per-nucleotide qualities are absent, and no much larger clonotype sits a single base away.

A cohort of 25 to 30 patients with locally advanced or metastatic urothelial carcinoma, treated at Memorial Sloan Kettering on a trial protocol, was included. Peripheral blood mononuclear cells were collected from each patient pretreatment and during treatment, giving between 1 and 8 total time points per patient. The Qiagen DNeasy Blood extraction kit was used to purify genomic DNA from total PBMCs and tumor samples. Collected pretreatment and during treatment, PBMCs were isolated and stored as previously described. This TCR came from a woman of 80 years or more with urothelial cancer. The sample in question was PBMCs, obtained around atezolizumab (anti-PD-L1) treatment. Recombination linked TRBV9 to TRBJ2-1, with 15 bases matching TRBD2. CDR3 sequence: CASSVDGTSGRTGEQFF. The DNA is as follows: TGTGCCAGCAGCGTAGACGGGACTAGCGGGAGGACCGGTGAGCAGTTCTTC.